This T cell receptor (beta chain) was captured in a study of T cell changes during pregnancy in multiple sclerosis. CDR1 and CDR2 (germline): MNHNY, SVGAGI (reference sequence). The CDR3 extends over 13 amino acids. V shed 5 bases and J shed 3 bases, with 8 bases lying between them. Sequenced by immunoSEQ multiplex PCR; TCRdb stores in-frame clones only, minus some. The sample yields over 35,000 clones, about 92% seen once. V gene TRBV6-6 combines with J gene TRBJ1-5, with D unresolved. The TCR originated in a female donor with multiple sclerosis, enrolled in a pregnancy study. Specimen: peripheral blood. The CDR3 nucleotides read TGTGCCAGCAGTCTAACGGACAATCAGCCCCAGCATTTT. Protein: CASSLTDNQPQHF.